This TCR beta chain appears in the sequencing data of a study of T cell repertoires in cytomegalovirus infection. Overall study context: Indications of both CMV infection and matching HLA type were provided by public TCR beta signatures. General observations from the study: Adding up the frequency of public TCR beta families identified people who carried CMV plus the relevant HLA. What dominated the ex vivo response were HLA-C-restricted CMV-specific TCR beta clonotypes.

Each CDR3 protein is one row after TCRdb ran MiXCR on the reads. Of fewer than 250,000 distinct CDR3 sequences listed, 10% to 15% are singletons. This CDR3 comprises 12 residues. Trimming removed 0 bases at V and 3 bases at J, with 3 bases between. Germline V CDR1 and CDR2: SGHDN, FVKESK. Notes on this clonotype: The antigen remains unidentified.

The gene calls are TRBV14 and TRBJ2-7, with D uncertain. Sequencing used PBMCs. This sequence was found in a human donor in good health (CMV status not recorded). Some clones in this sample may be carry-over from other donors' samples. The CDR3 protein is CASSQDLYEQYF. DNA for the CDR3: TGTGCCAGCAGCCAAGATCTCTACGAGCAGTACTTC.